This T cell receptor beta chain was sequenced during a study of blood T cell repertoires in COVID-19. TCRdb's table, derived via immunoSEQ multiplex PCR, lists solely in-frame clones and lacks some. The sample records approximately 65,000 clones, 81% being singletons. This CDR3 is 12 amino acids long. The junction had 2 bases not matched to a gene; V was cut back by 5 bases and J by 10 bases. CDR1 is SGHTA, CDR2 FQGNSA, per germline. This clone was counted between two and nine times. This receptor was taken from a man at least 80 years old with acute or convalescent COVID-19. Sample: peripheral blood. V is TRBV7-2 and J is TRBJ2-1; TRBD2 matches 10 bases. The CDR3 region is CASSPSGGEQFF. CDR3 bases: TGTGCCAGCAGCCCTAGCGGGGGAGAGCAGTTCTTC.